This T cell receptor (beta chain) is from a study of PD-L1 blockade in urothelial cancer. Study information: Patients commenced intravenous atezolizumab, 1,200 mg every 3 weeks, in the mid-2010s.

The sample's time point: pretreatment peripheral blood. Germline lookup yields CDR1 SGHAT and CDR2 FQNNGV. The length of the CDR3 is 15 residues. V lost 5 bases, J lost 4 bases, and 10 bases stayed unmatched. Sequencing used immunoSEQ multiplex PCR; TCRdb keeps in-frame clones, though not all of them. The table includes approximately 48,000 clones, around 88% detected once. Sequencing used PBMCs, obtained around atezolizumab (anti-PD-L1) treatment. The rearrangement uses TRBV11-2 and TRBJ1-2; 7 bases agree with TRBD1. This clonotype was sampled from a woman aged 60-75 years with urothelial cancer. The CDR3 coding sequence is TGTGCCAGCAGCGAGTCCCCGGGACAGCCCTATGGCTACACCTTC. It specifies CASSESPGQPYGYTF.